This T cell receptor (beta chain) was sequenced for a study of blood T cell repertoires in COVID-19. It was during active infection that Seattle patients were enrolled and then longitudinally followed. Germline V gene sequence: CDR1 SGHDN, CDR2 FVKESK. The ends were cut back, 3 bases at V and 0 bases at J, with 12 bases in the middle. This CDR3 comprises 17 residues. The protocol was immunoSEQ multiplex PCR, while the TCRdb copy is restricted to in-frame clones and leaves out a portion. The repertoire holds some 62,000 clones, approximately 78% seen once, with approximately 14% in the top ten. The V gene is TRBV14, the J gene TRBJ2-6; the D gene is possibly TRBD1 (6 bases). What was sequenced was peripheral blood. The sequence came from a man in his 60s with COVID-19, enrolled during active disease. The CDR3 sequence is CASSQNRDYSGANVLTF. In DNA, the CDR3 is TGTGCCAGCAGCCAGAACAGGGATTACTCTGGGGCCAACGTCCTGACTTTC.